The 6 T cell receptor beta chains presented below share a single source sample, sequenced in a study of blood T cell repertoires in COVID-19. The table came from immunoSEQ multiplex PCR; TCRdb's copy has only in-frame clones and leaves some out. The repertoire holds over 350,000 clones, approximately 89% seen once, with around 0.94% in the top ten. Sequences were obtained from PBMCs or T cells enriched from blood (not recorded which). These receptors originate from a woman in her 40s who had been exposed to COVID-19.

This sequence joins TRBV12-3 or TRBV12-4 and TRBJ2-2; no firm D call. The CDR3 is 13 residues long. V was clipped by 5 bases and J by 8 bases, with 12 bases between them. The chain's CDR3 is CASSPLGKGELFF. CDR3 sequence (DNA): TGTGCCAGCAGTCCCCTTGGCAAGGGGGAGCTGTTTTTT.

The chain uses TRBV27 and TRBJ1-1; tentatively, D is TRBD1 (5 bases). CDR3 length: 14 residues. V lost 3 bases, J lost 7 bases, and 15 bases lay in between. CDR1 is MNHEY, CDR2 SMNVEV, per germline (reference sequence). CDR3 region: CASSFGQQSIEAFF. The DNA of the CDR3 is TGTGCCAGCAGTTTTGGACAACAGTCAATTGAAGCTTTCTTT.

The chain couples TRBV30 to TRBJ1-6; possibly TRBD1 for D (6 bases). This CDR3 is 15 amino acids long. V shed 0 bases and J shed 5 bases, with 11 bases lying between them. CDR1 is GTSNPN and CDR2 is SVGIG in the germline V gene (reference sequence). The CDR3, as DNA: TGTGCCTGGAGTGTAGCCAGGGGCAATAATTCACCCCTCCACTTT. Its protein product is CAWSVARGNNSPLHF.

The rearrangement links TRBV2 to TRBJ1-4; no clear D. There are 13 residues in the CDR3. V was trimmed by 8 bases and J by 4 bases, leaving 11 bases between them. CDR1 SNHLY and CDR2 FYNNEI come from the germline V gene. The DNA of the CDR3 is TGTGCCAGCCTGGGAGAGGTTAATGAAAAACTGTTTTTT. It specifies CASLGEVNEKLFF.

Only a few counts were recorded for this clone. The chain joins TRBV7-3 to TRBJ1-1; tentative D call: TRBD1 (6 bases). Trimming removed 2 bases at V and 6 bases at J, with 22 bases between. The germline gives CDR1 SGHTA, CDR2 FQGTGA. The CDR3 loop spans 17 amino acids. Here the CDR3 reads CASSLDRSTRPGAEAFF. The CDR3 region has the DNA TGTGCCAGCAGCTTAGACAGGTCGACCAGGCCCGGGGCTGAAGCTTTCTTT.

V and J are TRBV2 and TRBJ1-1; D gene uncertain. Per the germline V gene, CDR1 is SNHLY and CDR2 is FYNNEI. The CDR3 runs to 11 residues. V lost 3 bases and J 7 bases, leaving 6 bases between the germline ends. CDR3 residues: CASSDEREAFF. In DNA, the CDR3 is TGTGCCAGCAGTGATGAGCGTGAAGCTTTCTTT.